This T cell receptor (beta chain) was identified in a study of shared clonotypes between healthy human individuals. Overall study findings and caveats: Four donors held about 5.1% of naive CD4 clonotypes in common. Non-shared clonotypes displayed generation probabilities falling below those of clonotypes present in all four donors. Clonotype sharing among donors, it was expected, would be affected by sequencing depth.

Methods used by the authors: Junction-only immunoSEQ sequences carried no quality scores, so filtering differed. Profiling relied on immunoSEQ multiplex PCR, and the TCRdb table lists in-frame clones only, not all of them. The V and J calls and the clone size are those of that table, but D and trimming were determined from the DNA. The sample has over a million clones, 75% to 80% seen once. This clone was observed a handful of times. Its antigen is as yet unknown. This receptor was identified in a man in his late teens or twenties in good health. Some clones in this sample may be carry-over from other donors' samples. Sequencing was carried out using memory CD4+ T cells from PBMCs. Subset given: CD45RA-negative fraction.

The CDR3 DNA is TGTGCCAGCAGCCTGAGCGGGACACCCTACGAGCAGTACTTC. Protein: CASSLSGTPYEQYF. J is TRBJ2-7 and V is TRBV5-4; weak D call: TRBD2 (7 bases). This CDR3 contains 14 residues. The germline V and J ends were trimmed by 4 bases and 2 bases, with 13 bases remaining between them. Germline V gene sequence: CDR1 SGHNT, CDR2 YYREEE (reference sequence).